This TCR beta chain was captured by sequencing in a study of T-cell memory formation after mild COVID-19. Study outcomes and limitations: CD8+ contracting clones occupied EMRA, while CD4+ ones occupied mainly CM and EM. There were some responding clones in pre-infection memory, which suggested that cross-reactive memory had joined.

TCRdb analysed the 5' RACE reads with MiXCR anew, one entry per CDR3 protein. The profile shows about 340,000 distinct CDR3 sequences, about 20% of them singletons. This clonotype was seen a few times. As yet, its antigen is unknown. In germline, CDR1 is SGHAT, CDR2 FQNNGV. The CDR3 runs 15 residues. The ends lost 6 bases at V and 1 base at J; junction bases unmatched: 6. The V and J genes are TRBV11-2 and TRBJ2-1; 7 nucleotides line up with TRBD2. The source of this sequence is a man younger than 35 who had mild COVID-19 (a few samples of this study predate the infection). Cell type and time point are not known. Sequencing was carried out using PBMCs or a T cell subset sorted from them (not recorded which). CDR3 sequence reads: CASRFTGGSYNEQFF. The CDR3 DNA follows: TGTGCCAGCAGGTTCACGGGGGGATCCTACAATGAGCAGTTCTTC. Looking up the rest from reference TRBV11-2 and TRBJ2-1 gives the full variable domain: EAGVAQSPRYKIIEKRQSVAFWCNPISGHATLYWYQQILGQGPKLLIQFQNNGVVDDSQLPKDRFSAERLKGVDSTLKIQPAKLEDSAVYLCASRFTGGSYNEQFFGPGTRLTVL.